Sequencing of this TCR beta chain was carried out in a study of TET2 disruption in CD19-targeted CAR T cells (dated by TCRdb to the late 2010s). With regard to the full study: No additional inclusion criteria were applied, and the number of samples was determined by the original clinical trial design and by sample availability.

As to this clone: Its binding antigen is unknown. The CDR3 end falls 3 residues outside the read, so it is completed with the germline J gene.

Trimming at the junction amounts to 3 bases on V and 0 bases on J, and the germline ends lie 8 bases apart. CDR1 and CDR2 are drawn from the germline V gene (reference sequence): DFQATT, SNEGSKA. The CDR3 starts with the cysteine, ends with the phenylalanine, and has 13 residues. The DNA covers only part of the CDR3, 30 bases in frame from base 1. This specimen's treatment or condition label, interpreted: autologous CTL019 cells: CD19 CAR with 4-1BB and CD3 zeta domains. The CD19 CAR incorporated TCR zeta and 4-1BB costimulatory signaling domains. Leukapheresis was used to collect the T cells for CTL019 manufacturing from peripheral blood. The DNeasy Blood and Tissue Kit was used to extract genomic DNA from pre-infusion T cells, peripheral blood, or sorted post-infusion T cells. TCR beta chain deep sequencing was performed with the immunoSEQ assay. The study's own analysis went as follows. Only productive TCR beta rearrangements were used to calculate clonotype frequencies. The clones in this table, taken by TCRdb from immuneACCESS, are in-frame only. Not every clone is retained; where verified, under half of the shortfall comes from an unresolved V gene, and the cause of the rest is unknown. The DNA was the basis for D and trimming; V, J and clone size are from that table. The sample's records list fewer than 30,000 clones. 1.9% of the sample comes from the top ten.

Study-wide findings and limitations: Conclusions about the patient's CAR T cells rested on extensive analysis of a single subject.

The chain uses TRBV20-1 and TRBJ1-1; no D gene can be assigned with confidence. This receptor was taken from a man in his 70s with chronic lymphocytic leukemia. This sample comprised CD8- CAR+ T cells sorted from cultured blood T cells, obtained for CD19 CAR T cell therapy. Read against the paper, the sample's cell subset or site label means: CD8-negative CAR-positive T cells from the infusion product. This receptor has the CDR3 CSASTVMNTEAFF. The covered CDR3 bases are TGCAGTGCTAGTACAGTAATGAACACTGAA.